The next 10 T cell receptor beta chains were all read from a single sample in a study of cytomegalovirus exposure and HLA in healthy donors. Profiling relied on immunoSEQ multiplex PCR, and the TCRdb table lists in-frame clones only, not all of them. The table records some 140,000 clones, 86% of them present only once. Specimen: PBMCs. All receptors derive from a man in his late teens or twenties in good health and CMV-seronegative.

The chain is built from TRBV29-1 and TRBJ2-6; no reliable D call. CDR3 length equals 13 residues. From germline, CDR1 is SQVTM and CDR2 ANQGSEA. Between the trimmed V and J ends, which lost 6 bases and 0 bases, there was a span of 6 bases. The CDR3 protein is CSVGHSGANVLTF. CDR3 nucleotide sequence: TGCAGCGTCGGTCACTCTGGGGCCAACGTCCTGACTTTC.

The chain couples TRBV18 to TRBJ2-2; D remains ambiguous. CDR3 length: 14 residues. V was pared by 1 base and J by 4 bases, with 7 bases between. Germline V CDR1 and CDR2: KGHSH, LQKENI. CDR3 sequence: CASSPLTFTGELFF. Here the CDR3 DNA reads TGTGCCAGCTCACCACTGACATTCACCGGGGAGCTGTTTTTT.

This chain uses TRBV5-1 with TRBJ1-2; 8 bases fit TRBD1. The CDR3 is 13 amino acids. Trimming removed 5 bases from V and 5 bases from J; junction bases left unmatched: 5. CDR1 and CDR2 from the germline V gene are SGHRS and YFSETQ. CDR3 loop: CASRADRAYGYTF. The CDR3, as DNA: TGCGCCAGCAGGGCGGACAGGGCATATGGCTACACCTTC.

This clone appeared a single time. The V call is TRBV23-1, the J call TRBJ2-3; possible D gene TRBD1, 5 bases. TRBV23-1 is given ORF status, its function remaining uncertain. CDR3 size: 12 residues. With 7 bases removed from V and 4 bases from J, the gap between germline ends came to 9 bases. The DNA of the CDR3 is TGCGCCAGCATTACGACAGCAGATACGCAGTATTTT. The encoded protein is CASITTADTQYF.

J is TRBJ2-2 and V is TRBV7-7; D gene uncertain. Germline V CDR1 and CDR2: SSHAT, FNYEAQ (reference sequence). The ends were cut back, 5 bases at V and 6 bases at J, with 10 bases in the middle. There are 13 residues in the CDR3. For the CDR3, the DNA is TGTGCCAGCAGCCCCTCCACTTCCGGGGAGCTGTTTTTT. Its protein is CASSPSTSGELFF.

The chain combines TRBV5-1 with TRBJ1-2; TRBD1 agrees at 9 bases. From germline, CDR1 is SGHRS and CDR2 YFSETQ. This CDR3 is built from 17 residues. Trimming removed 2 bases from V and 6 bases from J; junction bases left unmatched: 14. CDR3 sequence (DNA): TGCGCCAGCAGCTTAGGGGGCCAAAGGACAGGGGCCAATGGCTACACCTTC. This encodes CASSLGGQRTGANGYTF.

This chain joins TRBV7-9 and TRBJ2-5, with unresolved D. Germline CDR1 and CDR2: SEHNR and FQNEAQ (reference sequence). This CDR3 spans 13 amino acids. V lost 4 bases and J lost 3, with 9 bases in between. The CDR3: CASSSRREETQYF. The CDR3 DNA is TGTGCCAGCAGCTCAAGAAGAGAAGAGACCCAGTACTTC.

This clone was found a few times. The chain employs TRBV5-1 and TRBJ2-7; weak D call: TRBD1 (6 bases). Per the germline V gene, CDR1 is SGHRS and CDR2 is YFSETQ. Between the trimmed V and J ends, which lost 7 bases and 2 bases, there was a span of 16 bases. The CDR3 totals 14 residues. CDR3 region: CASSSQGQPYEQYF. The DNA for the CDR3 is TGCGCCAGCTCCAGCCAGGGGCAACCCTACGAGCAGTACTTC.

The chain combines TRBV6-1 with TRBJ1-3; D is undetermined. CDR1 and CDR2 from the germline V gene are MNHNS and SASEGT. The CDR3 sequence is 13 residues long. V lost 4 bases to trimming and J lost 4 bases, with 8 bases between them. For the CDR3, the DNA is TGTGCCAGCAGTGGCCCGGGGGGAAACACCATATATTTT. Translating it yields CASSGPGGNTIYF.

CDR3 DNA sequence: TGTGCCAGCAGTAGACAGGAACTCTCTGGAAACACCATATATTTT. Its protein product is CASSRQELSGNTIYF. The V call is TRBV6-6, the J call TRBJ1-3, with D possibly matching TRBD1 (6 bases). This CDR3 has 15 amino acids. Germline assignment: CDR1 MNHNY and CDR2 SVGAGI (reference sequence). V was clipped by 5 bases and J by 0 bases, with 11 bases between them.